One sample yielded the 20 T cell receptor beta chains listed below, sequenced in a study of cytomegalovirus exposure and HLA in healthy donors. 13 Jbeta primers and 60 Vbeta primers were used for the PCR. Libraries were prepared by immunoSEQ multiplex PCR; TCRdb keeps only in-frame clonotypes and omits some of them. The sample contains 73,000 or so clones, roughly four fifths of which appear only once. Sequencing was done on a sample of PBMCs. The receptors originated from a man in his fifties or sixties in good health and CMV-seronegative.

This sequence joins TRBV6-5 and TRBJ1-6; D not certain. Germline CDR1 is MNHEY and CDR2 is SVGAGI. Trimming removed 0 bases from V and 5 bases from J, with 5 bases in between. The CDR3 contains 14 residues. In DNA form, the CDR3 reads TGTGCCAGCAGTTACTCGGGAGATAATTCACCCCTCCACTTT. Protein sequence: CASSYSGDNSPLHF.

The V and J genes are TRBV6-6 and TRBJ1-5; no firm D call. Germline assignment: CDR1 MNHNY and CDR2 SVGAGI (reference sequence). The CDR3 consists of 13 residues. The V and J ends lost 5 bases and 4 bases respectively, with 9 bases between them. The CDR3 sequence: CASSPRGNQPQHF. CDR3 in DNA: TGTGCCAGCAGTCCTCGAGGGAATCAGCCCCAGCATTTT.

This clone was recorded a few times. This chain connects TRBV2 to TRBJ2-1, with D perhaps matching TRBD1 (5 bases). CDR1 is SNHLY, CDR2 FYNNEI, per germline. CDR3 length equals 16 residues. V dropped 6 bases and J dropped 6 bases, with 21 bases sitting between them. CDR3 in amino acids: CASSKLGEGALNEQFF. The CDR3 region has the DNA TGTGCCAGCAGCAAACTGGGTGAAGGGGCCCTCAATGAGCAGTTCTTC.

CDR3: CASSATGTVVSPLHF. The CDR3 DNA is TGCGCCAGCAGCGCCACCGGGACAGTCGTATCACCCCTCCACTTT. V usage is TRBV5-1 and J usage is TRBJ1-6; 7 bases fit TRBD1. The CDR3 totals 15 residues. Germline lookup yields CDR1 SGHRS and CDR2 YFSETQ. V was clipped by 4 bases and J by 10 bases; unmatched bases: 11.

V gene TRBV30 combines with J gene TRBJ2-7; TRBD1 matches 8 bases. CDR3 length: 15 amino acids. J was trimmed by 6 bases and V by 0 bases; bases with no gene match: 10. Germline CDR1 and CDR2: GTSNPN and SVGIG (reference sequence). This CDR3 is CAWSVPGQGVREQYF. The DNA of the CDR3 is TGTGCCTGGAGTGTACCCGGACAGGGAGTACGCGAGCAGTACTTC.

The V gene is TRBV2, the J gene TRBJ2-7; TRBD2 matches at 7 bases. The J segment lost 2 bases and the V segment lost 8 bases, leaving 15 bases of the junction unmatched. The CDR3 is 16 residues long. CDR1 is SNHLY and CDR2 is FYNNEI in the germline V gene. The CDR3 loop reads CASQTTAGRDPYEQYF. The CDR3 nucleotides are TGTGCCAGCCAGACGACAGCGGGGAGGGATCCCTACGAGCAGTACTTC.

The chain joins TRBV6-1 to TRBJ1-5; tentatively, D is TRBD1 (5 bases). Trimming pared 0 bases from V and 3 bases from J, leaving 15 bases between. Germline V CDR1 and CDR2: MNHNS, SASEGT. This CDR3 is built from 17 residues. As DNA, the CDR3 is TGTGCCAGCAGTGAAGCTTGGGGGGAAGGGGCCAATCAGCCCCAGCATTTT. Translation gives CASSEAWGEGANQPQHF.

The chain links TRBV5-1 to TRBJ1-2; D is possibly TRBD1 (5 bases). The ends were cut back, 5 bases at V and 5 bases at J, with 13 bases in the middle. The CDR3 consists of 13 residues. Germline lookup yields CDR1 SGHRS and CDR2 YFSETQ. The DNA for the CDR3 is TGCGCCAGCAGACGGGGGACGGAGTATGGCTACACCTTC. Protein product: CASRRGTEYGYTF.

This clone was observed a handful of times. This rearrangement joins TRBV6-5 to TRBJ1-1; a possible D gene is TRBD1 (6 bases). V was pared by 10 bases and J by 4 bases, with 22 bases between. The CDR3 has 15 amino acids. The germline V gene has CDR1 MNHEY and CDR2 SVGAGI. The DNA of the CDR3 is TGTGCCACTCTTCCTTACAGGGCTCGGGGCACTGAAGCTTTCTTT. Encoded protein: CATLPYRARGTEAFF.

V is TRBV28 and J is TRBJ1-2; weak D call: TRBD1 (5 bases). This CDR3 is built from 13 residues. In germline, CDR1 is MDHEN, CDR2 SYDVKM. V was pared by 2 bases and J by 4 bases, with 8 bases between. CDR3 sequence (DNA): TGTGCCAGCAGTTTAACGACAGCCTATGGCTACACCTTC. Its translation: CASSLTTAYGYTF.

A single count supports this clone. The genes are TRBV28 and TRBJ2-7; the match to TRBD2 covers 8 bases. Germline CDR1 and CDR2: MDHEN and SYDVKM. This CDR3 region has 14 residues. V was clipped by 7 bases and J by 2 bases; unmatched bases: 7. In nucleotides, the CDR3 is TGTGCCAGCACTACTAGCGGAGGGACCTACGAGCAGTACTTC. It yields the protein CASTTSGGTYEQYF. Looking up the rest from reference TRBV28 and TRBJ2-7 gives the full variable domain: DVKVTQSSRYLVKRTGEKVFLECVQDMDHENMFWYRQDPGLGLRLIYFSYDVKMKEKGDIPEGYSVSREKKERFSLILESASTNQTSMYLCASTTSGGTYEQYFGPGTRLTVT.

The CDR3 nucleotides read TGTGCCTGGAGTGTAGGGCTAGCGGGAGCTGGGGAGCTGTTTTTT. It yields the protein CAWSVGLAGAGELFF. The chain joins TRBV30 to TRBJ2-2, with 10 bases matching TRBD2. Germline trimming cut 0 bases from V and 8 bases from J; bases unmatched to any gene: 6. This CDR3 has 15 residues. CDR1 GTSNPN and CDR2 SVGIG come from the germline V gene (reference sequence).

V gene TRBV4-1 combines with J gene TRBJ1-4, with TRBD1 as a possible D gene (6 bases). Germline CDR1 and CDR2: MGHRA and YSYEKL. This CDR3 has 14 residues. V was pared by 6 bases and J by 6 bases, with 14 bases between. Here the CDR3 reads CASRTIHRDEKLFF. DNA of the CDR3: TGCGCCAGCAGGACAATTCACAGGGATGAAAAACTGTTTTTT.

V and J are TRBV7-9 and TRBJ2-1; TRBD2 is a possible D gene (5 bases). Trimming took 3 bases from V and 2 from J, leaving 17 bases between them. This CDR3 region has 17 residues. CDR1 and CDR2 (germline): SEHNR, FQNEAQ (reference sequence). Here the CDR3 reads CASSFDTRRPAYNEQFF. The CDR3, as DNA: TGTGCCAGCAGCTTTGATACGAGGAGGCCTGCCTACAATGAGCAGTTCTTC.

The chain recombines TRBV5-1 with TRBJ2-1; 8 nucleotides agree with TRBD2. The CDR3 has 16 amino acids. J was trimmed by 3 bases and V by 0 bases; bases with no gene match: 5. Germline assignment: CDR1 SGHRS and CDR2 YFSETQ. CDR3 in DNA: TGCGCCAGCAGCTTGGGTGGTAGCGGGGTCTACAATGAGCAGTTCTTC. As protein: CASSLGGSGVYNEQFF.

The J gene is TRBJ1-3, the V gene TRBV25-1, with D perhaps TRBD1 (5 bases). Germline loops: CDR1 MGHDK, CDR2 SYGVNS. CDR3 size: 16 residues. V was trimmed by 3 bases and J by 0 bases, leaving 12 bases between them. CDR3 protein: CASSDFGGGSGNTIYF. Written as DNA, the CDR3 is TGTGCCAGCAGTGATTTCGGGGGAGGCTCTGGAAACACCATATATTTT.

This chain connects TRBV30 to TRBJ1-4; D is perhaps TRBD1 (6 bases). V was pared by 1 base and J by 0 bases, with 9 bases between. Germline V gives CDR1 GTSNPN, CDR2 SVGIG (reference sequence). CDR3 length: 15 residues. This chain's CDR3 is CAWSAKGATNEKLFF. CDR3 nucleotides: TGTGCCTGGAGTGCTAAGGGGGCAACTAATGAAAAACTGTTTTTT. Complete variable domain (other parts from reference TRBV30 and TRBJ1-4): SQTIHQWPATLVQPVGSPLSLECTVEGTSNPNLYWYRQAAGRGLQLLFYSVGIGQISSEVPQNLSASRPQDRQFILSSKKLLLSDSGFYLCAWSAKGATNEKLFFGSGTQLSVL.

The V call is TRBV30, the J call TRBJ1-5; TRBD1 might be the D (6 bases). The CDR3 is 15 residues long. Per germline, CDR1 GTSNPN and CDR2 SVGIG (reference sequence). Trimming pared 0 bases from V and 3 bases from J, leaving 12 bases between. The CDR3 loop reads CAWSVGAGVNQPQHF. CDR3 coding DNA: TGTGCCTGGAGTGTAGGGGCAGGGGTCAATCAGCCCCAGCATTTT.

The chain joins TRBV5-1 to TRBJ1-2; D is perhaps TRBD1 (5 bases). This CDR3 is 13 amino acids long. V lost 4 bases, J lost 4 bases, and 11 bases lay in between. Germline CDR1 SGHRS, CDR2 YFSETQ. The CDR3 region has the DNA TGCGCCAGCAGCCCGGACACGGGCTATGGCTACACCTTC. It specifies CASSPDTGYGYTF.

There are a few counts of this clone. Here the CDR3 DNA reads TGCGCCACCCGACTAGCGGGAGTTGTCGAGCAGTACTTC. The encoded protein is CATRLAGVVEQYF. This chain joins TRBV10-2 and TRBJ2-7, with 12 bases aligning to TRBD2. Trimming took 10 bases from V and 6 from J; bases not matched to a gene: 7. The germline CDR1 and CDR2 sequences are WSHSY and SAAADI. The CDR3 consists of 13 residues.